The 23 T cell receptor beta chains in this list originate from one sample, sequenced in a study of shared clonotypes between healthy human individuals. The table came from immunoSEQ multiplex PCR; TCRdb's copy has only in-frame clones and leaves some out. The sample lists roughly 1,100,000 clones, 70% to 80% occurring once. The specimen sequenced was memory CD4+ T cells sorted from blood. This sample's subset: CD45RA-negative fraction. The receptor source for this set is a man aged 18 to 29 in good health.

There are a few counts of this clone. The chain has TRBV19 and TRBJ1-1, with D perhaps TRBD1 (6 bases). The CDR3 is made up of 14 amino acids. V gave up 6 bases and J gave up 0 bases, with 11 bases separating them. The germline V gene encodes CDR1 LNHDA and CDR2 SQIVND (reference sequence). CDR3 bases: TGTGCCAGTAGATACAGGGCTATGAACACTGAAGCTTTCTTT. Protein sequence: CASRYRAMNTEAFF.

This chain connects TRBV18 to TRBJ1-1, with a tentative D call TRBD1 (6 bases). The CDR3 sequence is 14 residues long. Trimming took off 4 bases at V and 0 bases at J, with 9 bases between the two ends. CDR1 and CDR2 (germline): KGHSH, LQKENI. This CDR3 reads CASSLGDMNTEAFF. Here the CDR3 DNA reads TGTGCCAGCTCACTGGGGGACATGAACACTGAAGCTTTCTTT.

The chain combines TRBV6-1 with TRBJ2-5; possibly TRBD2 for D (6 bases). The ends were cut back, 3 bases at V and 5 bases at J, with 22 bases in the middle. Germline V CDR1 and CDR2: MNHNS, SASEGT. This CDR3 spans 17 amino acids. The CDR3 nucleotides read TGTGCCAGCAGTGAGACGAAAAATCCTAGCGTTTGGGAGACCCAGTACTTC. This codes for CASSETKNPSVWETQYF.

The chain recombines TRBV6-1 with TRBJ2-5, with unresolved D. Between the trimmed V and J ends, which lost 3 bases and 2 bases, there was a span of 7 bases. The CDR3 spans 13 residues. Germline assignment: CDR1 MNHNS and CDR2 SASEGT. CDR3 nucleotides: TGTGCCAGCAGTGACCGTAAACAAGAGACCCAGTACTTC. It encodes CASSDRKQETQYF.

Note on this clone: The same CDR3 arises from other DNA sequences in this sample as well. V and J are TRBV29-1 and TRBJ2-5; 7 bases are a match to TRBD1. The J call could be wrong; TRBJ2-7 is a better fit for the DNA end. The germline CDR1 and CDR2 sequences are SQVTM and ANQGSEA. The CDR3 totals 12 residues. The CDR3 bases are TGCAGCGTTGTACAGGGGAGCTACGAGCAGTACTTC. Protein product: CSVVQGSYEQYF.

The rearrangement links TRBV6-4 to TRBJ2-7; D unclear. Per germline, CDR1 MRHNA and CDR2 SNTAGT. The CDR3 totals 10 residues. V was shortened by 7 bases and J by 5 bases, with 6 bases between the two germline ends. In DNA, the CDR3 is TGTGCCAGCACCCCTGACGAGCAGTACTTC. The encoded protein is CASTPDEQYF.

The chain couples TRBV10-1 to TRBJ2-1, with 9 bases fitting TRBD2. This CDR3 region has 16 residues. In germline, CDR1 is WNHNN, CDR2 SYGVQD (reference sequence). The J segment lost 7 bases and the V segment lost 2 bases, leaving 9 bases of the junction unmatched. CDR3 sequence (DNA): TGCGCCAGCAGTGAGGAGCGGGGGGCCGCCCCAAATGAGCAGTTCTTC. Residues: CASSEERGAAPNEQFF.

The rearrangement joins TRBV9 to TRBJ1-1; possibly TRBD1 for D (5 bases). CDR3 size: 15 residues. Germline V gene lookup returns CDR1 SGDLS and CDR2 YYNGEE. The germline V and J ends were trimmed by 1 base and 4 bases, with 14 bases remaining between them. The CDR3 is CASSVSGGSVTEAFF. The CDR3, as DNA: TGTGCCAGCAGCGTATCGGGGGGATCTGTCACTGAAGCTTTCTTT.

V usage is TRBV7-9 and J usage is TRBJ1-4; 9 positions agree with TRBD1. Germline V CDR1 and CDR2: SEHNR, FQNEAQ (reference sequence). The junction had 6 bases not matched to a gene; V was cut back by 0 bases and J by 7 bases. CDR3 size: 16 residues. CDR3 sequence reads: CASSLAGQGRSEKLFF. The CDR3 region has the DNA TGTGCCAGCAGCTTAGCGGGACAGGGTCGGAGTGAAAAACTGTTTTTT.

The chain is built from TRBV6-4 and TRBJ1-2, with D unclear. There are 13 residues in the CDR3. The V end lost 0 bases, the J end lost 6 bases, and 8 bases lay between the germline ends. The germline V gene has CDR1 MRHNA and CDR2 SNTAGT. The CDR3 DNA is TGTGCCAGCAGTGACTCGGCGATACATGGCTACACCTTC. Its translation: CASSDSAIHGYTF.

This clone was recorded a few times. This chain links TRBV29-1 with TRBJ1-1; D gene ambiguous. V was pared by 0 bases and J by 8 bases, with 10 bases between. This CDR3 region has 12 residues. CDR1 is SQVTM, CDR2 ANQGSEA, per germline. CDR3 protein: CSVEDWAGEAFF. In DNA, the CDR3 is TGCAGCGTTGAAGATTGGGCAGGAGAAGCTTTCTTT. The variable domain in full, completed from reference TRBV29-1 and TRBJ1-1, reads SAVISQKPSRDICQRGTSLTIQCQVDSQVTMMFWYRQQPGQSLTLIATANQGSEATYESGFVIDKFPISRPNLTFSTLTVSNMSPEDSSIYLCSVEDWAGEAFFGQGTRLTVV.

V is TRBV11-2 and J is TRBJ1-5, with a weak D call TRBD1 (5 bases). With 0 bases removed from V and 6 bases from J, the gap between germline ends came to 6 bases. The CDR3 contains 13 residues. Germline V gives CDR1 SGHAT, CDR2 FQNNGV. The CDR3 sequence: CASSLDRAQPQHF. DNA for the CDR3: TGTGCCAGCAGCTTAGACAGGGCTCAGCCCCAGCATTTT. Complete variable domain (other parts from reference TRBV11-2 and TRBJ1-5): EAGVAQSPRYKIIEKRQSVAFWCNPISGHATLYWYQQILGQGPKLLIQFQNNGVVDDSQLPKDRFSAERLKGVDSTLKIQPAKLEDSAVYLCASSLDRAQPQHFGDGTRLSIL.

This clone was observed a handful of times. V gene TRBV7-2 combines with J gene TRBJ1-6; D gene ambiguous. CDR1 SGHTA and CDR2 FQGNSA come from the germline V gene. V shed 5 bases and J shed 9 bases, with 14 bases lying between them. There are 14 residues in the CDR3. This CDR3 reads CASSPRRDGSPLHF. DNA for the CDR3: TGTGCCAGCAGCCCCCGGAGAGATGGTTCACCCCTCCACTTT.

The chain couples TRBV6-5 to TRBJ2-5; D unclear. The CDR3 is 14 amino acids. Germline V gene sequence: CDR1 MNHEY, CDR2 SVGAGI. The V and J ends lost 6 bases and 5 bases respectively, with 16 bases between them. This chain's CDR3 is CASRDNHERETQYF. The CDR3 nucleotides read TGTGCCAGCAGAGATAATCACGAACGGGAGACCCAGTACTTC.

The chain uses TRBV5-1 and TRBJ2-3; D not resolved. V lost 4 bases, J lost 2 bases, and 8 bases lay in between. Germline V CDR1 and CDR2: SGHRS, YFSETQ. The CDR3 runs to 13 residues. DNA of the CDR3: TGCGCCAGCAGCAAAAAGGCCACAGATACGCAGTATTTT. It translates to CASSKKATDTQYF.

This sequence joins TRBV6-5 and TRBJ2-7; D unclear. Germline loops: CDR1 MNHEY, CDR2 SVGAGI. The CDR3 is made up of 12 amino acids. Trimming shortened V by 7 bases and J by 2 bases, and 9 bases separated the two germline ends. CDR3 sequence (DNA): TGTGCCAGCAAGGCATCCACCTACGAGCAGTACTTC. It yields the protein CASKASTYEQYF.

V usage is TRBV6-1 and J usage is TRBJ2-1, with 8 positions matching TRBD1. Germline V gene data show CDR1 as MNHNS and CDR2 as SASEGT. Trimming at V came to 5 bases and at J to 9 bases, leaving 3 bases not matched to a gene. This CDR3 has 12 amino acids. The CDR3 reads CASSQDRVEQFF. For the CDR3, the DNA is TGTGCCAGCAGTCAGGACAGGGTTGAGCAGTTCTTC.

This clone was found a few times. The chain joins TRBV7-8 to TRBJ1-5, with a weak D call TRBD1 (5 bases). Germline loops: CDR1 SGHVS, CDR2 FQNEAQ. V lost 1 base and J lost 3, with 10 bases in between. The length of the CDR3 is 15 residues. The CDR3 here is CASSLEAGSNQPQHF. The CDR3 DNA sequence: TGTGCCAGCAGCTTAGAGGCAGGGTCCAATCAGCCCCAGCATTTT.

CDR3 nucleotide sequence: TGTGCCAGCAGCTTTAGCAGCTCCAGATCCACAGATACGCAGTATTTT. This gives the protein CASSFSSSRSTDTQYF. The V gene is TRBV5-6, the J gene TRBJ2-3; no clear D gene. The CDR3 extends over 16 amino acids. Germline V gene lookup returns CDR1 SGHDT and CDR2 YYEEEE. V was clipped by 2 bases and J by 2 bases, with 15 bases between them. Together with reference TRBV5-6 and TRBJ2-3, the CDR3 gives the full variable domain: DAGVTQSPTHLIKTRGQQVTLRCSPKSGHDTVSWYQQALGQGPQFIFQYYEEEERQRGNFPDRFSGHQFPNYSSELNVNALLLGDSALYLCASSFSSSRSTDTQYFGPGTRLTVL.

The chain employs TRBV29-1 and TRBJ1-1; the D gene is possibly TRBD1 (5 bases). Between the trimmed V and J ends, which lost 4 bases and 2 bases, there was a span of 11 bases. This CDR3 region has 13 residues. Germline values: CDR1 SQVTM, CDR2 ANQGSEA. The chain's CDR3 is CSVVRGANTEAFF. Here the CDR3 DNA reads TGCAGCGTTGTCCGAGGGGCTAACACTGAAGCTTTCTTT.

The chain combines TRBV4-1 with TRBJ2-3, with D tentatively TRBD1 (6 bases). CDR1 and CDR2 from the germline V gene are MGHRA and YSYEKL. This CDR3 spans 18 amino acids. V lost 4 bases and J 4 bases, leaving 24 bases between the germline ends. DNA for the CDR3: TGCGCCAGCAGCCCCTACCCAGCGGATACAGGGATCCCAGATACGCAGTATTTT. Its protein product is CASSPYPADTGIPDTQYF.

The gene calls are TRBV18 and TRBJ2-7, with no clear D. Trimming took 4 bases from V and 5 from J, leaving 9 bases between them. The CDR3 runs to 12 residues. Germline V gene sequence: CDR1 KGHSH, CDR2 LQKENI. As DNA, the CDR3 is TGTGCCAGCTCACGAGACGGCAACGAGCAGTACTTC. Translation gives CASSRDGNEQYF.

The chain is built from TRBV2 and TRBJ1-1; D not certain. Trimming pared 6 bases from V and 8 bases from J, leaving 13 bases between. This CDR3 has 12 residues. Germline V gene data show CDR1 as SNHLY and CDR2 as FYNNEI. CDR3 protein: CASRSPGPEAFF. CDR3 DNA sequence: TGTGCCAGCAGGTCACCGGGCCCCGAAGCTTTCTTT.